One sample yielded the 32 T cell receptor beta chains listed below, sequenced in a study of cytomegalovirus exposure and HLA in healthy donors. Researchers ran the PCR with 60 Vbeta and 13 Jbeta primers. TCRdb's copy holds only in-frame clones and misses some; the assay was immunoSEQ multiplex PCR. The repertoire holds 90,000 to 130,000 clones, with about 80% as singletons. What was sequenced was PBMCs. These receptors were taken from a young woman in good health and CMV-seropositive.

This rearrangement joins TRBV5-5 to TRBJ2-1; D possibly corresponds to TRBD2 (5 bases). There are 16 residues in the CDR3. Trimming shortened V by 5 bases and J by 6 bases, and 21 bases separated the two germline ends. Looked up from germline, CDR1 is SGHKS and CDR2 is YYEKEE (reference sequence). CDR3 bases: TGTGCCAGCAGTAATCGGACTCGCTGGCCCACCAATGAGCAGTTCTTC. Translating it yields CASSNRTRWPTNEQFF.

V gene TRBV7-3 combines with J gene TRBJ1-2; D ambiguous. V lost 6 bases and J lost 7, with 15 bases in between. The CDR3 extends over 13 amino acids. CDR1 is SGHTA and CDR2 is FQGTGA in the germline V gene. The CDR3 region is CASSSAGPSGYTF. Written as DNA, the CDR3 is TGTGCCAGCAGTTCCGCGGGTCCCTCTGGCTACACCTTC.

The J gene is TRBJ2-7, the V gene TRBV5-1; 8 bases fit TRBD2. CDR3 size: 13 residues. Per the germline V gene, CDR1 is SGHRS and CDR2 is YFSETQ. V trimming: 5 bases; J trimming: 3 bases; junction bases outside the gene matches: 4. The CDR3: CASSRSGSYEQYF. In nucleotides, the CDR3 is TGCGCCAGCAGTCGGAGCGGGAGCTACGAGCAGTACTTC.

The chain joins TRBV11-2 to TRBJ1-5; TRBD1 might be the D (5 bases). The germline gives CDR1 SGHAT, CDR2 FQNNGV. V was cut by 3 bases and J by 4 bases, with 10 bases left in between. The CDR3 spans 14 residues. CDR3 DNA sequence: TGTGCCAGCAGCTTGGGGGGATATAATCAGCCCCAGCATTTT. Protein: CASSLGGYNQPQHF.

The rearrangement links TRBV29-1 to TRBJ1-1, with D perhaps TRBD1 (6 bases). The CDR3 consists of 11 residues. V shed 5 bases and J shed 3 bases, with 7 bases lying between them. CDR1 is SQVTM, CDR2 ANQGSEA, per germline. CDR3 amino acids: CSVPGDTEAFF. The CDR3 nucleotides are TGCAGCGTTCCAGGGGACACTGAAGCTTTCTTT.

The gene calls are TRBV7-3 and TRBJ2-6; 7 nucleotides agree with TRBD2. V was clipped by 2 bases and J by 2 bases; unmatched bases: 9. Germline V gives CDR1 SGHTA, CDR2 FQGTGA. The CDR3 loop spans 18 amino acids. CDR3 nucleotide sequence: TGTGCCAGCAGCTTAGGGGGAGGGGTAACGGCTGGGGCCAACGTCCTGACTTTC. It yields the protein CASSLGGGVTAGANVLTF.

The chain couples TRBV6-1 to TRBJ2-7; the D gene is possibly TRBD2 (7 bases). The germline CDR1 and CDR2 sequences are MNHNS and SASEGT. The CDR3 loop spans 15 amino acids. Between the trimmed V and J ends, which lost 6 bases and 1 base, there was a span of 16 bases. CDR3: CASSPTGGASYEQYF. In DNA form, the CDR3 reads TGTGCCAGCAGCCCCACGGGGGGCGCGTCCTACGAGCAGTACTTC.

The V gene is TRBV27, the J gene TRBJ1-1, with 9 bases fitting TRBD1. The CDR3 runs 14 residues. V dropped 5 bases and J dropped 5; count of bases not matched to a gene: 6. Germline values: CDR1 MNHEY, CDR2 SMNVEV (reference sequence). This CDR3 reads CASSDYRGRTEAFF. The CDR3 bases are TGTGCCAGCAGTGATTACAGGGGGCGAACTGAAGCTTTCTTT.

The chain is built from TRBV30 and TRBJ1-1, with 10 bases lining up with TRBD1. Losses at the gene ends were 2 bases for V and 7 bases for J; bases not matched to a gene: 10. There are 15 residues in the CDR3. Germline CDR1 reads GTSNPN; CDR2 reads SVGIG (reference sequence). The CDR3 nucleotides are TGTGCCTGGAGTAAAGGGGGGACAGGGGCACGTGAAGCTTTCTTT. Its protein is CAWSKGGTGAREAFF. The variable domain in full, with the rest retrieved from reference TRBV30 and TRBJ1-1, is SQTIHQWPATLVQPVGSPLSLECTVEGTSNPNLYWYRQAAGRGLQLLFYSVGIGQISSEVPQNLSASRPQDRQFILSSKKLLLSDSGFYLCAWSKGGTGAREAFFGQGTRLTVV.

The J gene is TRBJ2-5, the V gene TRBV5-6; 7 nucleotides align to TRBD2. The ends lost 2 bases at V and 3 bases at J; junction bases unmatched: 1. Germline V gene data show CDR1 as SGHDT and CDR2 as YYEEEE. The CDR3 is made up of 13 amino acids. This CDR3 is CASSFREEETQYF. CDR3 DNA: TGTGCCAGCAGCTTCCGGGAGGAAGAGACCCAGTACTTC.

The gene calls are TRBV4-1 and TRBJ2-7; 10 bases match TRBD2. CDR1 and CDR2 from the germline V gene are MGHRA and YSYEKL. The V gene end was trimmed by 1 base and the J gene end by 3 bases; junction bases not matched to a gene: 3. This CDR3 contains 15 residues. The CDR3 sequence: CASSQVSSGSYEQYF. DNA of the CDR3: TGCGCCAGCAGCCAAGTGTCTAGCGGGAGCTACGAGCAGTACTTC.

V and J are TRBV7-3 and TRBJ1-2; 9 bases align to TRBD1. CDR1 and CDR2 (germline): SGHTA, FQGTGA. J lost 8 bases, V lost 5 bases, and 6 bases had no gene match. The CDR3 covers 13 residues. The CDR3 spells CASSPRQGEGYTF. The CDR3 region has the DNA TGTGCCAGCAGCCCGAGACAGGGGGAAGGCTACACCTTC.

This rearrangement joins TRBV20-1 to TRBJ1-2, with a tentative D call TRBD1 (5 bases). CDR3 length: 10 residues. Germline-derived CDR1 and CDR2 are DFQATT and SNEGSKA (reference sequence). V dropped 6 bases and J dropped 14 bases, with 16 bases sitting between them. CDR3 loop: CSAWGRSITF. As DNA, the CDR3 is TGCAGTGCGTGGGGGAGGAGTATAACCTTC.

CDR3 sequence reads: CASSDPSDTQYF. In nucleotides, the CDR3 is TGCGCCAGCAGTGACCCCTCAGATACGCAGTATTTT. The V gene is TRBV10-2, the J gene TRBJ2-3; D is undetermined. Trimming removed 3 bases from V and 4 bases from J, with 5 bases in between. The germline V gene has CDR1 WSHSY and CDR2 SAAADI. This CDR3 comprises 12 residues.

The chain employs TRBV27 and TRBJ2-3; possibly TRBD2 for D (6 bases). This CDR3 region has 14 residues. Germline CDR1 MNHEY, CDR2 SMNVEV (reference sequence). V lost 5 bases and J 4 bases, leaving 13 bases between the germline ends. The CDR3 here is CASSRPGTPDTQYF. CDR3 sequence (DNA): TGTGCCAGCAGTCGACCCGGGACTCCAGATACGCAGTATTTT.

The CDR3 spells CASSRRGGNQPQHF. The CDR3 DNA reads as TGTGCCAGCAGTCGACGGGGGGGCAATCAGCCCCAGCATTTT. The V call is TRBV5-6, the J call TRBJ1-5; D may be TRBD1 (5 bases). The CDR3 is 14 residues long. The germline V and J ends were trimmed by 5 bases and 2 bases, with 11 bases remaining between them. Germline V gene sequence: CDR1 SGHDT, CDR2 YYEEEE.

V is TRBV30 and J is TRBJ1-3, with D possibly TRBD1 on 5 matching bases. With 4 bases removed from V and 0 bases from J, the gap between germline ends came to 10 bases. Per germline, CDR1 GTSNPN and CDR2 SVGIG (reference sequence). The CDR3 has 14 amino acids. For the CDR3, the DNA is TGTGCCTGGACTGGGGCCGTCTCTGGAAACACCATATATTTT. Its translation: CAWTGAVSGNTIYF.

The chain couples TRBV10-1 to TRBJ2-1; 11 positions match TRBD1. This CDR3 comprises 17 residues. V trimming: 3 bases; J trimming: 8 bases; junction bases outside the gene matches: 12. Germline CDR1 is WNHNN and CDR2 is SYGVQD (reference sequence). The CDR3 sequence is CASSEMAGTGGLDEQFF. Here the CDR3 DNA reads TGCGCCAGCAGTGAAATGGCGGGGACAGGGGGGTTGGATGAGCAGTTCTTC.

This chain joins TRBV7-9 and TRBJ2-7; TRBD1 is a possible D gene (6 bases). Per the germline V gene, CDR1 is SEHNR and CDR2 is FQNEAQ (reference sequence). Deletions cut 4 bases from V and 6 bases from J, with 13 bases between. This CDR3 contains 13 residues. The CDR3 here is CASSSTGIREQYF. CDR3 sequence (DNA): TGTGCCAGCAGCTCTACAGGGATCCGCGAGCAGTACTTC.

This chain joins TRBV4-1 and TRBJ2-1; D is perhaps TRBD2 (6 bases). Looked up from germline, CDR1 is MGHRA and CDR2 is YSYEKL. The CDR3 is made up of 17 amino acids. Trimming removed 1 base from V and 3 bases from J, with 16 bases in between. CDR3 protein: CASSQGIAEGRYNEQFF. The CDR3 DNA reads as TGCGCCAGCAGCCAAGGGATAGCGGAAGGGCGCTACAATGAGCAGTTCTTC.

The chain couples TRBV27 to TRBJ1-4; no clear D gene. Germline assignment: CDR1 MNHEY and CDR2 SMNVEV (reference sequence). The CDR3 length is 14 residues. Trimming removed 2 bases at V and 8 bases at J, with 12 bases between. In nucleotides, the CDR3 is TGTGCCAGCAGTTTAGGGCAGCAGTACGAAAAACTGTTTTTT. Translated, it gives CASSLGQQYEKLFF.

This clone was found a few times. The V call is TRBV2, the J call TRBJ1-1, with 9 bases aligning to TRBD1. The CDR3 totals 14 residues. Germline-derived CDR1 and CDR2 are SNHLY and FYNNEI. The V and J ends lost 5 bases and 6 bases, in that order; junction bases with no gene match: 7. The CDR3 DNA reads as TGTGCCAGCAGTCAACAGGGGGCGATGTCTGAAGCTTTCTTT. It yields the protein CASSQQGAMSEAFF.

J is TRBJ1-1 and V is TRBV10-3; TRBD1 aligns across 7 bases. J gave up 11 bases and V 7 bases, and 28 bases lay outside the gene matches. Germline V CDR1 and CDR2: ENHRY, SYGVKD. The CDR3 spans 18 residues. CDR3 bases: TGTGCCATCACCCTTCACAGGGGAGACTGGCCTTTAAGCGAAACGGCTTTCTTT. Its protein is CAITLHRGDWPLSETAFF.

J is TRBJ2-3 and V is TRBV25-1; 7 nucleotides agree with TRBD1. CDR3 length: 14 residues. The V and J ends lost 4 bases and 1 base, in that order; junction bases with no gene match: 2. The germline gives CDR1 MGHDK, CDR2 SYGVNS. CDR3 DNA: TGTGCCAGCAGTGTAGGACAGGGCACAGATACGCAGTATTTT. It encodes CASSVGQGTDTQYF. Filled out from reference TRBV25-1 and TRBJ2-3, the complete variable domain reads EADIYQTPRYLVIGTGKKITLECSQTMGHDKMYWYQQDPGMELHLIHYSYGVNSTEKGDLSSESTVSRIRTEHFPLTLESARPSHTSQYLCASSVGQGTDTQYFGPGTRLTVL.

The chain couples TRBV4-1 to TRBJ2-7; maybe TRBD2 (6 bases). V gave up 0 bases and J gave up 0 bases, with 27 bases separating them. CDR3 length equals 21 residues. CDR1 and CDR2 from the germline V gene are MGHRA and YSYEKL. The CDR3 DNA reads TGCGCCAGCAGCCAAGATCCGCGGGCTCATCTAATGCGGAGGGGCTCCTACGAGCAGTACTTC. Protein: CASSQDPRAHLMRRGSYEQYF.

The DNA of the CDR3 is TGTGCCAGCAGCTTGACTAGCGGGAGAATCACAGATACGCAGTATTTT. Its protein is CASSLTSGRITDTQYF. The chain joins TRBV5-6 to TRBJ2-3; 11 nucleotides align to TRBD2. In germline, CDR1 is SGHDT, CDR2 YYEEEE. Trimming removed 1 base from V and 2 bases from J; junction bases left unmatched: 3. This CDR3 is 16 amino acids long. Complete variable domain (other parts from reference TRBV5-6 and TRBJ2-3): DAGVTQSPTHLIKTRGQQVTLRCSPKSGHDTVSWYQQALGQGPQFIFQYYEEEERQRGNFPDRFSGHQFPNYSSELNVNALLLGDSALYLCASSLTSGRITDTQYFGPGTRLTVL.

CDR3 in DNA: TGTGCCTGCGGTAGCGGGAGGGCCCCCCACGAGCAGTACTTC. Translation gives CACGSGRAPHEQYF. The gene calls are TRBV12-1 and TRBJ2-7; the D call of TRBD2 is as the table states it, not checked on the DNA. TRBV12-1 represents a pseudogene. The length of the CDR3 is 14 residues.

This clone was picked up a small number of times. This chain joins TRBV5-1 and TRBJ2-7, with 7 bases fitting TRBD2. Germline CDR1 is SGHRS and CDR2 is YFSETQ. This CDR3 has 14 amino acids. Losses at the gene ends were 3 bases for V and 2 bases for J; bases not matched to a gene: 5. DNA for the CDR3: TGCGCCAGCAGCTGGAGCGGGATTACCTACGAGCAGTACTTC. It yields the protein CASSWSGITYEQYF.

V gene TRBV27 combines with J gene TRBJ2-7; 15 nucleotides match TRBD2. The germline V gene has CDR1 MNHEY and CDR2 SMNVEV (reference sequence). The trim removed 7 bases at V and 4 bases at J, leaving 8 bases unmatched. The CDR3 consists of 16 residues. In nucleotides, the CDR3 is TGTGCCAGCAACGGACTAGCGGGAGGGCCCCCATACGAGCAGTACTTC. Its protein is CASNGLAGGPPYEQYF.

The rearrangement links TRBV5-4 to TRBJ2-7; 7 bases align to TRBD2. The CDR3 is 16 residues long. Looked up from germline, CDR1 is SGHNT and CDR2 is YYREEE (reference sequence). Trimming cost V 1 base and J 6 bases; bases outside gene matches: 13. The CDR3 protein is CASSLLGGLSVGEQYF. The DNA for the CDR3 is TGTGCCAGCAGCTTGCTGGGAGGGCTTAGTGTAGGCGAGCAGTACTTC.

The chain is built from TRBV7-8 and TRBJ1-3; D unresolved. Looked up from germline, CDR1 is SGHVS and CDR2 is FQNEAQ. CDR3 length equals 14 residues. V gave up 4 bases and J gave up 0 bases, with 7 bases separating them. The CDR3 DNA reads TGTGCCAGCAGCTACAGTTCCTCTGGAAACACCATATATTTT. Protein product: CASSYSSSGNTIYF. Based on the CDR3 plus reference TRBV7-8 and TRBJ1-3, the full variable domain is GAGVSQSPRYKVAKRGQDVALRCDPISGHVSLFWYQQALGQGPEFLTYFQNEAQLDKSGLPSDRFFAERPEGSVSTLKIQRTQQEDSAVYLCASSYSSSGNTIYFGEGSWLTVV.

V and J are TRBV9 and TRBJ2-1, with TRBD2 matching over 10 bases. V trimming: 4 bases; J trimming: 7 bases; junction bases outside the gene matches: 8. Germline V CDR1 and CDR2: SGDLS, YYNGEE. CDR3 length: 15 amino acids. The CDR3 sequence is CASSLLAGIRNEQFF. CDR3 bases: TGTGCCAGCAGCCTACTAGCGGGAATCCGTAATGAGCAGTTCTTC.